The entry below describes one T cell receptor beta chain. V lost 2 bases and J 8 bases, leaving 6 bases between the germline ends. CDR3 length: 11 residues. Germline V gives CDR1 MGHRA, CDR2 YSYEKL. The record originates from a study of blood T cell repertoires in COVID-19. Study at large: Acute-phase and convalescent COVID-19 samples originated in the United States, Italy and Spain. The analysed material was cDNA or gDNA that came from T cells, B-cell-depleted T cells, or PBMCs.

Original analysis: Nucleated cell number was recorded as an estimate derived from reference gene primer amplification. Using immunoSEQ multiplex PCR, the repertoire was profiled, and TCRdb retains in-frame clones only, with some absent. That table supplies the V and J calls and clone size; D and trimming were determined from the DNA. There are hundreds of thousands of clones in the sample; 87% occur only once, and approximately 1.6% lies in the top ten. V is TRBV4-1 and J is TRBJ1-1; D perhaps matches TRBD1 (5 bases). The source is a woman aged 40-49 years who had recovered from COVID-19. The sequencing input was peripheral blood. CDR3 amino acids: CASSQYREAFF. The CDR3 DNA reads as TGCGCCAGCAGCCAATACAGGGAAGCTTTCTTT.